These 10 T cell receptor beta chains were all obtained from the same sample, sequenced in a study of regulatory T cells in long-lasting Graves disease. HTBI primers from iRepertoire and Arm-PCR of CDR3 regions yielded the TCR beta libraries. A single record per CDR3 protein comes from TCRdb applying MiXCR to the multiplex PCR reads. The data show 700,000 or so distinct CDR3 sequences, with roughly 30% seen just once and under 55% held by the top ten. As to time point: persistent/refractory GD, antithyroid drugs over 5 years with positive TRAb. The TCR library used RNA extracted from PBMCs. The sequences come from peripheral blood mononuclear cells (PBMCs), collected when the disease was refractory, from a patient treated with antithyroid drugs. The receptors shown here come from a female donor with Graves disease.

The V gene is TRBV6-5, the J gene TRBJ2-5, with unresolved D. CDR3 size: 12 residues. V was clipped by 3 bases and J by 4 bases, with 6 bases between them. CDR1 and CDR2 (germline): MNHEY, SVGAGI. The CDR3 protein is CASSYRVETQYF. As DNA, the CDR3 is TGTGCCAGCAGTTATAGGGTAGAGACCCAGTACTTC.

V gene TRBV27 combines with J gene TRBJ1-1; D possibly corresponds to TRBD1 (5 bases). Germline V gene lookup returns CDR1 MNHEY and CDR2 SMNVEV (reference sequence). The CDR3 consists of 16 residues. V was cut by 0 bases and J by 1 base, with 12 bases left in between. Written as DNA, the CDR3 is TGTGCCAGCAGTTTATCGATGGGGGGAAAGAACACTGAAGCTTTCTTT. Amino acids: CASSLSMGGKNTEAFF.

The sample holds many counts of this clonotype. The rearrangement joins TRBV28 to TRBJ1-1; D possibly corresponds to TRBD1 (6 bases). In germline, CDR1 is MDHEN, CDR2 SYDVKM. V was clipped by 6 bases and J by 1 base, with 9 bases between them. The CDR3 totals 13 residues. Here the CDR3 DNA reads TGTGCCAGCAGGGTACAGGGGAACACTGAAGCTTTCTTT. As protein: CASRVQGNTEAFF.

This clonotype was counted between two and nine times. The CDR3: CASRRTGVFNNQPQHF. DNA of the CDR3: TGTGCCAGCAGGAGGACAGGGGTCTTCAACAATCAGCCCCAGCATTTT. The chain employs TRBV2 and TRBJ1-5, with TRBD1 identical over 9 bases. V dropped 6 bases and J dropped 3; count of bases not matched to a gene: 9. CDR1 is SNHLY, CDR2 FYNNEI, per germline. This CDR3 has 16 amino acids.

In its sample, this clonotype was seen many times. The chain couples TRBV30 to TRBJ2-6, with TRBD1 matching over 11 bases. Germline V CDR1 and CDR2: GTSNPN, SVGIG (reference sequence). The CDR3 is 15 residues long. The V and J ends lost 5 bases and 0 bases, in that order; junction bases with no gene match: 0. This chain's CDR3 is CAWGTGGSGANVLTF. The CDR3 DNA sequence: TGTGCCTGGGGGACAGGGGGCTCTGGGGCCAACGTCCTGACTTTC.

The chain employs TRBV20-1 and TRBJ2-5, with D perhaps TRBD1 (6 bases). In germline, CDR1 is DFQATT, CDR2 SNEGSKA (reference sequence). V lost 1 base and J lost 2, with 11 bases in between. The CDR3 is 14 amino acids. As DNA, the CDR3 is TGCAGTGCTAGAGTTATCGGACAGCAAGAGACCCAGTACTTC. Translated: CSARVIGQQETQYF.

On this clonotype itself: A much larger clone sits a single nucleotide away, making a read error possible. The V call is TRBV24-1, the J call TRBJ2-5; no definite D call. Germline loops: CDR1 KGHDR, CDR2 SFDVKD. CDR3 length: 13 residues. The chain's CDR3 is CATSDSNQKTQYF. The CDR3 nucleotides are TGTGCCACCAGTGATTCGAACCAAAAGACCCAGTACTTC.

This clonotype has a handful of counts. The chain has TRBV12-3 or TRBV12-4 and TRBJ1-4; D is undetermined. The CDR3 is 15 amino acids. Trimming stripped 3 bases from V and 0 bases from J, with 8 bases between. CDR3 protein: CASSFKGTTNEKLFF. CDR3 nucleotides: TGTGCCAGCAGTTTCAAGGGCACAACTAATGAAAAACTGTTTTTT.

In this sample, this clonotype turned up once. The chain joins TRBV9 to TRBJ2-6, with D unclear. There are 15 residues in the CDR3. Trimming cost V 0 bases and J 4 bases, with 8 bases left between them. Germline V CDR1 and CDR2: SGDLS, YYNGEE. The CDR3: CASSVGSRGANVLTF. In DNA form, the CDR3 reads TGTGCCAGCAGCGTAGGGTCCCGGGGGGCCAACGTCCTGACTTTC.

On this clonotype itself: The final CDR3 position lacks the conserved phenylalanine or tryptophan, pointing to a likely read error. This sequence joins TRBV11-2 and TRBJ1-1, with TRBD1 identical over 8 bases. The CDR3 runs 15 residues. V shed 6 bases and J 0 bases; nucleotides not matched to a gene: 6. CDR1 and CDR2 from the germline V gene are SGHAT and FQNNGV. The CDR3 DNA is TGTGCCAGCAGTATGGACAGGGTCATGAACACTGAAGCTTTCTTA. As protein: CASSMDRVMNTEAFL.